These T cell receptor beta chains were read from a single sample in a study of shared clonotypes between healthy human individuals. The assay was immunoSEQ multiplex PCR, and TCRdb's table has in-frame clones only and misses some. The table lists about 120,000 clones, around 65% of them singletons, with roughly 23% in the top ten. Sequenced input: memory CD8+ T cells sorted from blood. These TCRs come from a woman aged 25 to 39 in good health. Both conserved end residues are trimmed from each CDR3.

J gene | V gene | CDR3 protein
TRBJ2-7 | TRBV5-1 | ASSHDRDYEQY
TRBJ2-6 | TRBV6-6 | ASNKGSGANVLT
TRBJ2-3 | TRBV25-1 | AVAGGRADTQY
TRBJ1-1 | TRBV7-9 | ASSQTGSTEAF
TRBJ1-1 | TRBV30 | AWSVSGTEAF
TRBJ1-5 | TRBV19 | ASTAPRQGAGQPQH
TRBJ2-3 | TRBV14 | ASSPAGTGTDTQY
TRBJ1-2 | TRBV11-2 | ASSLGRGYGYT
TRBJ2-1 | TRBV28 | ASSLLFRSSAYNEQF
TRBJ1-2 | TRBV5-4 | ASRQGGHYGYT
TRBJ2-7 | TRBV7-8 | ASSDGQGPSYEQY
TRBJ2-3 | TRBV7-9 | ASSPTTSGRAYSTDTQY
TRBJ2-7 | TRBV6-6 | ASSYSSPYEQY
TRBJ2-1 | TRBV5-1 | ATSGLANEQF
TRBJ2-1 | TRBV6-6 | ASSLPSETYNEQF
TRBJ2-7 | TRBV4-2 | ASSFGDYRGEQY
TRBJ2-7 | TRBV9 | ASSVAGYGAGAYEQY
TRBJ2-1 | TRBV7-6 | ASSTAVSYNEQF
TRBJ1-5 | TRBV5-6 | ASSLGGDVEPQH
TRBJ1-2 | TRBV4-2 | ASSQTGGYGYT
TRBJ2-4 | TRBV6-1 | ASTLGSGRAE
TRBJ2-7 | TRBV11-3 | ASSLHYSYEQY
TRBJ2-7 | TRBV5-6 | ASTLGGPGDRYEQY
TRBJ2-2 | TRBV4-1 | ASSLGTSGLNTGELF
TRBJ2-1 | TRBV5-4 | ASSTSTNPGEQF
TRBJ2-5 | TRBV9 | ASSVGGSGETQY
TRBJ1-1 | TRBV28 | ASSFFGTGVPNTEAF
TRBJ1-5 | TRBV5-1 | ASSSGPNQPQH